Sequencing of this TCR beta chain was carried out in a study of T cell responses to AZD1222 COVID-19 vaccine. Study-level points and caveats: It should be noted that donors were predominantly white British and more often female, and clonal diversity was possibly underestimated.

Clones were sequenced by immunoSEQ multiplex PCR, and TCRdb holds only the in-frame ones, with some missing. In the table there are some 120,000 clones, roughly 91% of which are singletons. To note about this clone: Its antigen remains unidentified.

CDR3 size: 14 residues. Trimming left V 2 bases short and J 1 base short, with 9 bases between. Germline V CDR1 and CDR2: SGHRS, YFSETQ. The specimen was peripheral blood, collected on day 0 of MenACWY control vaccination. This rearrangement joins TRBV5-1 to TRBJ2-5; possibly TRBD1 for D (6 bases). This TCR derives from an adult in good health. The CDR3 loop is CASSFLTGQETQYF. The CDR3 nucleotides are TGCGCCAGCAGCTTTTTGACAGGCCAAGAGACCCAGTACTTC. The whole variable domain, filled in from reference TRBV5-1 and TRBJ2-5, reads KAGVTQTPRYLIKTRGQQVTLSCSPISGHRSVSWYQQTPGQGLQFLFEYFSETQRNKGNFPGRFSGRQFSNSRSEMNVSTLELGDSALYLCASSFLTGQETQYFGPGTRLLVL.